These T cell receptor beta chains were read from a single sample in a study of neoadjuvant nivolumab and ipilimumab in lung cancer. TCRdb keeps only in-frame clones here, not all; method: immunoSEQ multiplex PCR. The data hold fewer than 35,000 clones, with around 80% observed a single time. The source material was peripheral blood, sampled before neoadjuvant nivolumab, alone or with ipilimumab. These receptors were taken from an adult with non-small cell lung cancer. CDR3s include the opening cysteine and the closing phenylalanine or tryptophan. D genes are given only for firm matches. Clone sizes are given selectively: once, few, many, or a class where the clone is expanded.

j_call,d_call,clone_size,v_call,cdr3_aa,cdr3_nt
TRBJ1-4,.,once,TRBV11-3,CASSQDPNEKLFF,TGTGCCAGCAGCCAAGACCCCAATGAAAAACTGTTTTTT
TRBJ2-3,.,.,TRBV10-1,CASSLEYTDTQYF,TGCGCCAGCAGTTTGGAGTACACAGATACGCAGTATTTT
TRBJ2-4,TRBD2,.,TRBV28,CASSSGGRGIQYF,TGTGCCAGTTCTAGCGGGGGGCGAGGCATTCAGTACTTC
TRBJ1-2,.,.,TRBV19,CASSTVQGFGYGYTF,TGTGCCAGTAGTACAGTCCAGGGATTCGGCTATGGCTACACCTTC
TRBJ2-2,TRBD1,.,TRBV5-1,CASSLGGTANTGELFF,TGCGCCAGCAGCTTGGGTGGGACAGCCAACACCGGGGAGCTGTTTTTT
TRBJ1-2,.,.,TRBV28,CASSDNGYGYTF,TGTGCCAGCAGTGACAATGGCTATGGCTACACCTTC
TRBJ2-5,.,.,TRBV14,CASSRRLLTEETQYF,TGTGCCAGCAGCCGCAGACTGCTCACCGAAGAGACCCAGTACTTC
TRBJ2-7,TRBD1,.,TRBV29-1,CSVEGQGVYEQYF,TGCAGCGTTGAGGGACAGGGAGTCTACGAGCAGTACTTC
TRBJ1-1,.,.,TRBV4-1,CASSQAGGRITEAFF,TGCGCCAGCAGCCAAGCGGGGGGGCGCATCACTGAAGCTTTCTTT
TRBJ1-5,TRBD1,.,TRBV15,CATSRDRGNQPQHF,TGTGCCACCAGCAGGGACAGGGGCAATCAGCCCCAGCATTTT
TRBJ1-5,TRBD1,.,TRBV5-1,CASSLAGDRHQPQHF,TGCGCCAGCAGCTTGGCTGGGGACAGACATCAGCCCCAGCATTTT
TRBJ1-4,TRBD1,.,TRBV11-2,CASSSGTGRNEKLFF,TGTGCCAGCAGCTCCGGGACAGGGCGTAATGAAAAACTGTTTTTT
TRBJ2-3,.,once,TRBV11-3,CASSPGGGTDTQYF,TGTGCCAGCAGCCCCGGAGGGGGCACAGATACGCAGTATTTT
TRBJ1-5,.,.,TRBV19,CASSESQGLTQPQHF,TGTGCCAGTAGTGAAAGTCAGGGGTTGACTCAGCCCCAGCATTTT
TRBJ2-2,TRBD1,.,TRBV5-8,CASSRQGAWNTGELFF,TGTGCCAGCAGCCGACAGGGGGCATGGAACACCGGGGAGCTGTTTTTT
TRBJ1-6,.,.,TRBV5-1,CASSPDRRNSPLHF,TGCGCCAGCAGCCCCGACAGACGGAATTCACCCCTCCACTTT
TRBJ2-3,.,.,TRBV13,CASSLLGPQYF,TGTGCCAGCAGCTTATTGGGCCCGCAGTATTTT
TRBJ2-1,TRBD1,.,TRBV4-2,CASSQDRDSRYNEQFF,TGTGCCAGCAGCCAAGACCGGGACAGCCGCTACAATGAGCAGTTCTTC
TRBJ2-7,.,.,TRBV4-2,CASSQEFQTEQYF,TGTGCCAGCAGCCAAGAGTTCCAGACCGAGCAGTACTTC
TRBJ2-7,.,.,TRBV20-1,CSARDALEQYF,TGCAGTGCTAGAGATGCCCTCGAGCAGTACTTC
TRBJ1-1,.,.,TRBV29-1,CSVGSGAGTEAFF,TGCAGCGTGGGCTCGGGGGCGGGCACTGAAGCTTTCTTT
TRBJ2-2,TRBD2,.,TRBV19,CASSGTRGVSTGELFF,TGTGCCAGTAGTGGAACTCGGGGGGTGAGCACCGGGGAGCTGTTTTTT